This record concerns one TCR beta chain sequence. These data belong to a study of blood T cell repertoires in COVID-19. At the level of the study: Specimens from acute and convalescent COVID-19 originated in the United States, Italy and Spain.

Looked up from germline, CDR1 is MGHRA and CDR2 is YSYEKL. The V end lost 4 bases, the J end lost 1 base, and 17 bases lay between the germline ends. CDR3 length: 17 amino acids. How the authors handled the data: Cell counts per sample came from amplifying reference gene primers. Using immunoSEQ multiplex PCR, the repertoire was profiled, and TCRdb retains in-frame clones only, with some absent. The V and J calls and clone size come from that table; D and trimming were worked out from the DNA. The top ten hold 13% of the sample, which has a few hundred thousand clones, 75% to 85% seen once. This TCR derives from a human donor in a cohort sampled during active COVID-19. Source material: peripheral blood. The genes are TRBV4-1 and TRBJ1-5; the D gene is possibly TRBD1 (6 bases). In DNA form, the CDR3 reads TGCGCCAGCAGCCCTTCGGGGGCGGGGGGGAGCAATCAGCCCCAGCATTTT. Protein: CASSPSGAGGSNQPQHF.